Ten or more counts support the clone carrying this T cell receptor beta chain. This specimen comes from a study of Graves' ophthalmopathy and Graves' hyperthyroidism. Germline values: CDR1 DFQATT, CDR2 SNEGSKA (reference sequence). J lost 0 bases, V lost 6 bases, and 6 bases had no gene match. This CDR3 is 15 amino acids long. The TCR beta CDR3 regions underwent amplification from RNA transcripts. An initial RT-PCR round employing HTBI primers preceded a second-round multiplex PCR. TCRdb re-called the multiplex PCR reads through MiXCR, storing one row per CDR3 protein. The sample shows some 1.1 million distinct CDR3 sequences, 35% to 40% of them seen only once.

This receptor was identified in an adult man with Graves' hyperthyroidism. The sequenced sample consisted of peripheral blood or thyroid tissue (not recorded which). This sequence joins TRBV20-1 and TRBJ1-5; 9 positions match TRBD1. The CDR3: CSATPTGGSNQPQHF. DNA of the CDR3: TGCAGTGCAACCCCGACAGGGGGTAGCAATCAGCCCCAGCATTTT.